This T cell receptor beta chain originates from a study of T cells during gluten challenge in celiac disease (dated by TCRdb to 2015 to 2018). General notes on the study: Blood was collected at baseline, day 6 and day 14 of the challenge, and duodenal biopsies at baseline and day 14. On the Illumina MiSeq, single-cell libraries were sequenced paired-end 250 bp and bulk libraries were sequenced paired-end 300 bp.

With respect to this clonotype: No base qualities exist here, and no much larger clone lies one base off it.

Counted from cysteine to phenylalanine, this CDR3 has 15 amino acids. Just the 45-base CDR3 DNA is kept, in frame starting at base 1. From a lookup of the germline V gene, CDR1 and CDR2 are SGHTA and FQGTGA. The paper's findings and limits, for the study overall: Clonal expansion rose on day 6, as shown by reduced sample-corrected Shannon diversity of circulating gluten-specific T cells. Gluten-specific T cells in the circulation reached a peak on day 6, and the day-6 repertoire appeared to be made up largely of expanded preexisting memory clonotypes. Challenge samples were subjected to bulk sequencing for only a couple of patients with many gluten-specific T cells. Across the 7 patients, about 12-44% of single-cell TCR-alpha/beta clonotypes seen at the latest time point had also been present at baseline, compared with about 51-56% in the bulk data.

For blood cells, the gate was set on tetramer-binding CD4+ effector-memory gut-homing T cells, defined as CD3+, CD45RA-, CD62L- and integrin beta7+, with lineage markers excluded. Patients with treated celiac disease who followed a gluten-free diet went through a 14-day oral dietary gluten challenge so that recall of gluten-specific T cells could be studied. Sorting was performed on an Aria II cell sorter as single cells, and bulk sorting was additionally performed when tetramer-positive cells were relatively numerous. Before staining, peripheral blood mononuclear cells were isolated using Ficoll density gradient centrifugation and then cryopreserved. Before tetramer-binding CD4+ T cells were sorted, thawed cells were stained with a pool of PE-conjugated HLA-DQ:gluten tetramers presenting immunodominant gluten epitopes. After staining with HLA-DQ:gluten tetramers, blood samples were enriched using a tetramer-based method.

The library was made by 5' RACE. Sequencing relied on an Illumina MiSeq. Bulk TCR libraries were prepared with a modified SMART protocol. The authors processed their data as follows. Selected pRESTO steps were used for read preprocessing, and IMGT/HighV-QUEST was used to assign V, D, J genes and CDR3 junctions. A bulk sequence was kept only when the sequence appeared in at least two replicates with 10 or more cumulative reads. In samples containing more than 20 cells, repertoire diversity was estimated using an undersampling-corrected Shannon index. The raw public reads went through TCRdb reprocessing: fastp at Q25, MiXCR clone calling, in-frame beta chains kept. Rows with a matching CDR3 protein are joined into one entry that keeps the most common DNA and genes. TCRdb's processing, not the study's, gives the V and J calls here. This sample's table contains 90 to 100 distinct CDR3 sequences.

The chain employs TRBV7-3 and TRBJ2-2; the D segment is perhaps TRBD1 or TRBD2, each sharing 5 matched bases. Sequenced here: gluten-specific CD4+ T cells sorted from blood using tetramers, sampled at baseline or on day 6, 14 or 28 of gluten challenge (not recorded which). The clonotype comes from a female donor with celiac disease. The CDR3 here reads CVNSPTGTLTGELFF. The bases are TGTGTCAACAGCCCCACCGGGACCCTCACCGGGGAGCTGTTTTTT.